This T cell receptor (beta chain) was profiled in a study of shared clonotypes between healthy human individuals. As for the study in general: The donors, a couple of women and a few men, were aged 18 to 49. Per donor, CD8 memory used one plate, CD8 naive used two, CD4 memory used three and CD4 naive used three.

This CDR3 has 12 residues. Trimming pared 6 bases from V and 8 bases from J, leaving 11 bases between. Germline V gene lookup returns CDR1 MNHEY and CDR2 SMNVEV (reference sequence). Profiling relied on immunoSEQ multiplex PCR, and the TCRdb table lists in-frame clones only, not all of them. There are roughly 2 million clones in the sample; just under 95% occur only once, and 0.85% to 1.2% lies in the top ten. Naive CD8 cells lacked CD45RO and underwent positive selection for CCR7, leaving out terminally differentiated effector memory CD45RA+ cells. Concerning this clone itself: This specimen includes other DNA sequences encoding the same CDR3.

This chain connects TRBV27 to TRBJ2-1; D could derive from TRBD1 or TRBD2 (6 bases each). The sequenced sample was naive CD8+ T cells sorted from blood. The receptor's source is a man aged 18-30 years in good health. CDR3 amino acids: CASSLRGDEQFF. The CDR3 DNA is TGTGCCAGCAGCCTAAGGGGGGATGAGCAGTTCTTC.